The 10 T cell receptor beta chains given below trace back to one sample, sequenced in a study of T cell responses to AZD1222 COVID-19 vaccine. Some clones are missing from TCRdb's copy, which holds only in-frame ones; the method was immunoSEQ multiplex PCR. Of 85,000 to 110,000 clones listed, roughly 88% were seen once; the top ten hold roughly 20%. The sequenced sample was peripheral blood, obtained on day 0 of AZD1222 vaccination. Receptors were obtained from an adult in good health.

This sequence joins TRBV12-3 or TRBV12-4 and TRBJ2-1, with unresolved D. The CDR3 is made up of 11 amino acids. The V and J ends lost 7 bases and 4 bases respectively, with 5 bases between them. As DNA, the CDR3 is TGTGCCAGCACCATTTACAATGAGCAGTTCTTC. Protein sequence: CASTIYNEQFF.

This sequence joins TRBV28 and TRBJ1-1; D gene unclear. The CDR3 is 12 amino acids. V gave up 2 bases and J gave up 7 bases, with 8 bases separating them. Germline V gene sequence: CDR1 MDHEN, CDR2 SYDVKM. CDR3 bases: TGTGCCAGCAGTTTACGGAGGGTTGAAGCTTTCTTT. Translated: CASSLRRVEAFF.

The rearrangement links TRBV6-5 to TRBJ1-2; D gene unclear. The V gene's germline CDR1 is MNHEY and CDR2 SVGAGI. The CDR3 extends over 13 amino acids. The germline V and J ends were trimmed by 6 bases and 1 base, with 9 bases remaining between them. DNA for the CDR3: TGTGCCAGCAGCTCCGGGGTTAACTATGGCTACACCTTC. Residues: CASSSGVNYGYTF.

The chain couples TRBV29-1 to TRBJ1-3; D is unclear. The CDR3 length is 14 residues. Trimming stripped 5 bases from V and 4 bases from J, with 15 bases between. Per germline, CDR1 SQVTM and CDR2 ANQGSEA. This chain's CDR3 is CSVLASVSGNTIYF. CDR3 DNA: TGCAGCGTTCTAGCTTCAGTTTCCGGAAACACCATATATTTT. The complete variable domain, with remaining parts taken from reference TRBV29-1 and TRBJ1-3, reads SAVISQKPSRDICQRGTSLTIQCQVDSQVTMMFWYRQQPGQSLTLIATANQGSEATYESGFVIDKFPISRPNLTFSTLTVSNMSPEDSSIYLCSVLASVSGNTIYFGEGSWLTVV.

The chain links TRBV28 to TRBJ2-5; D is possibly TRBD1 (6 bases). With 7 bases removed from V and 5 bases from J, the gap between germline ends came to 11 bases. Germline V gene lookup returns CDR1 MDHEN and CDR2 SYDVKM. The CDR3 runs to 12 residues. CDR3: CASTSRGETQYF. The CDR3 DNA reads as TGTGCCAGCACCTCAAGGGGGGAGACCCAGTACTTC.

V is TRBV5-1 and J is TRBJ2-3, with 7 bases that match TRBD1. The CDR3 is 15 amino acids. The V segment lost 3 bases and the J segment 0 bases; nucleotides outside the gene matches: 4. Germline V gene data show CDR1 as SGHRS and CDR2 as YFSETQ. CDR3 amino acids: CASSWGQTSTDTQYF. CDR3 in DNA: TGCGCCAGCAGCTGGGGACAGACTAGCACAGATACGCAGTATTTT.

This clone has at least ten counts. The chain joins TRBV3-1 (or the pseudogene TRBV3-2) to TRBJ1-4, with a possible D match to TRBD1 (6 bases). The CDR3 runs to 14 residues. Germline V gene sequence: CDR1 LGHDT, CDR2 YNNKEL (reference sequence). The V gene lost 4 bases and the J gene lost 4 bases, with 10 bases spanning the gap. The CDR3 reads CASSLEGGNEKLFF. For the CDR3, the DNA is TGTGCCAGCAGCCTAGAGGGGGGTAATGAAAAACTGTTTTTT.

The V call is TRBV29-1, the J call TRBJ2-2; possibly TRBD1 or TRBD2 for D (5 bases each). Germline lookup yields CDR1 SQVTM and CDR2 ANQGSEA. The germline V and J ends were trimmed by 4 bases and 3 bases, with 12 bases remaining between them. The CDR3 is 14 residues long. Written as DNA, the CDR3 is TGCAGCGTTGGTGGGGGAGTTCACACCGGGGAGCTGTTTTTT. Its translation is CSVGGGVHTGELFF.

Here the CDR3 reads CASSLAGVQETQYF. Here the CDR3 DNA reads TGCGCCAGCAGCTTGGCTGGTGTGCAAGAGACCCAGTACTTC. This sequence joins TRBV5-1 and TRBJ2-5; D gene uncertain. Trimming cost V 0 bases and J 2 bases, with 8 bases left between them. CDR3 size: 14 residues. Germline lookup yields CDR1 SGHRS and CDR2 YFSETQ.

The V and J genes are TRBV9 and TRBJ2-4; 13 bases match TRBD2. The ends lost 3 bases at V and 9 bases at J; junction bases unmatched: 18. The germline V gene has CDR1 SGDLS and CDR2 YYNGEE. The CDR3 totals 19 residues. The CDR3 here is CASSAPSSQGLAGDPIQYF. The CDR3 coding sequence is TGTGCCAGCAGCGCCCCCAGTTCCCAAGGACTAGCGGGAGACCCCATTCAGTACTTC. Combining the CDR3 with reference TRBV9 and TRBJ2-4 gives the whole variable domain DSGVTQTPKHLITATGQRVTLRCSPRSGDLSVYWYQQSLDQGLQFLIQYYNGEERAKGNILERFSAQQFPDLHSELNLSSLELGDSALYFCASSAPSSQGLAGDPIQYFGAGTRLSVL.